These 9 T cell receptor beta chains share one sample of origin, sequenced in a study of regulatory T cells in long-lasting Graves disease. Time point here: persistent/refractory GD, antithyroid drugs over 5 years with positive TRAb. PBMC RNA served as the TCR library source. Library construction for TCR beta used iRepertoire HTBI primers and Arm-PCR of CDR3 regions. A single record per CDR3 protein comes from TCRdb applying MiXCR to the multiplex PCR reads. The sample has about 430,000 distinct CDR3 sequences; around 20% are singletons. This specimen was peripheral blood mononuclear cells (PBMCs), taken when the disease was refractory, from a patient treated with antithyroid drugs. These receptors were collected from a female donor with Graves disease.

This chain uses TRBV12-3 or TRBV12-4 with TRBJ2-7; no clear D. This CDR3 region has 13 residues. The V gene lost 3 bases and the J gene lost 6 bases, with 12 bases spanning the gap. This chain's CDR3 is CASSLSRPLEQYF. Here the CDR3 DNA reads TGTGCCAGCAGTTTGTCCCGCCCCCTCGAGCAGTACTTC.

Ten or more counts support this clonotype. This rearrangement joins TRBV2 to TRBJ1-3; 12 nucleotides line up with TRBD1. Germline CDR1 reads SNHLY; CDR2 reads FYNNEI. Losses at the gene ends were 6 bases for V and 0 bases for J; bases not matched to a gene: 6. The CDR3 runs to 17 residues. The CDR3 bases are TGTGCCAGCAGGGGACAGGGGGCCGCACGCTCTGGAAACACCATATATTTT. This sequence encodes CASRGQGAARSGNTIYF.

The sample holds many counts of this clonotype. The V and J genes are TRBV6-5 and TRBJ2-7; D unclear. Looked up from germline, CDR1 is MNHEY and CDR2 is SVGAGI. The CDR3 sequence is 15 residues long. With 0 bases removed from V and 0 bases from J, the gap between germline ends came to 9 bases. The CDR3 DNA reads TGTGCCAGCAGTTACTCACAGTCGAGCTCCTACGAGCAGTACTTC. This codes for CASSYSQSSSYEQYF.

This clonotype has just a few counts. Here the CDR3 reads CASSHIRGSSGRALEGETQYF. The CDR3, as DNA: TGTGCCAGCAGTCACATACGGGGCAGTAGCGGGAGGGCCCTTGAGGGGGAGACCCAGTACTTC. The chain joins TRBV27 to TRBJ2-5; TRBD2 aligns across 11 bases. The CDR3 extends over 21 amino acids. V lost 5 bases to trimming and J lost 5 bases; unmatched junction nucleotides: 25. Germline V gene sequence: CDR1 MNHEY, CDR2 SMNVEV (reference sequence).

In its sample, this clonotype was seen a few times. The chain uses TRBV20-1 and TRBJ1-2; maybe TRBD1 (5 bases). V lost 0 bases to trimming and J lost 4 bases, with 27 bases between them. CDR3 length: 19 amino acids. The germline gives CDR1 DFQATT, CDR2 SNEGSKA (reference sequence). The CDR3 here is CSARDANPGRLLASYGYTF. Here the CDR3 DNA reads TGCAGTGCTAGAGACGCAAACCCGGGACGCCTCCTTGCATCCTATGGCTACACCTTC.

This clonotype was detected many times. V is TRBV7-9 and J is TRBJ1-4, with D perhaps TRBD1 (5 bases). The CDR3 runs 11 residues. Trimming left V 4 bases short and J 11 bases short, with 8 bases between. Germline CDR1 and CDR2: SEHNR and FQNEAQ (reference sequence). CDR3: CASSSRDKLFF. CDR3 DNA: TGTGCCAGCAGCTCCCGGGACAAACTGTTTTTT.

This clonotype was detected once. The DNA of the CDR3 is TGTGCCATCAGTGATAAACAGGGGGTAGTCTACGAGCAGTACTTC. Translating it yields CAISDKQGVVYEQYF. The V gene is TRBV10-3, the J gene TRBJ2-7; 8 nucleotides line up with TRBD1. The CDR3 consists of 15 residues. V gave up 3 bases and J gave up 3 bases; unmatched junction bases: 7. CDR1 is ENHRY, CDR2 SYGVKD, per germline.

This clonotype has a single count. The junction differs from germline at one of its ends, possibly a read error. The chain links TRBV5-8 to TRBJ2-5; D is ambiguous. Germline-derived CDR1 and CDR2 are SGHTS and YDEGEE. The CDR3 extends over 13 amino acids. CDR3 in amino acids: CVSSFRMTETQYF. For the CDR3, the DNA is TGTGTCAGCAGCTTCAGAATGACGGAGACCCAGTACTTC.

The CDR3 loop is CASSSRMVSKAPQHF. The DNA of the CDR3 is TGTGCCAGCAGTTCCAGGATGGTGTCGAAGGCCCCCCAGCATTTT. The chain is built from TRBV27 and TRBJ1-5; no reliable D call. The germline V gene has CDR1 MNHEY and CDR2 SMNVEV (reference sequence). This CDR3 has 15 residues. The V end was cut by 4 bases, the J end by 10 bases, with 20 bases between.